This T cell receptor (beta chain) was identified during a study of monozygotic twins with inflammatory bowel disease (dated by TCRdb to between 2017 and 2020). About the study as a whole: A total of some 28 monozygotic twin pairs were included in the full study, comprising nine German pairs (four IBD-concordant, five IBD-discordant) and 19 IBD-discordant Danish pairs. Each individual had, on average, about 151 000 unique TCRalpha sequences and 181 000 unique TCRbeta sequences available for analysis. Disease-associated traits were sought mainly through comparisons between IBD patients and their genetically identical healthy co-twins within discordant pairs.

CDR1 and CDR2, per the germline V gene, are SGHTA and FQGNSA. The CDR3 measures 15 amino acids from cysteine to phenylalanine. DNA for this receptor is not on file. Receptor amplification or capture employed 5' RACE. The input for every TCR library was around 4,000 ng of total RNA. For each sample, cDNA was synthesized in eight separate reactions using SMARTScribe reverse transcriptase. During cDNA synthesis, unique molecular identifiers containing a 6-nucleotide sample barcode were introduced by template switching. Two nested PCRs of approximately 16 and 10 cycles amplified the TCRalpha and TCRbeta cDNA, and bead purification followed each PCR. Before amplification, the cDNA was treated with uracil DNA-glycosylase and purified using the QIAquick PCR purification kit. The second PCR added Illumina TruSeq-compatible adapters along with sample-specific barcodes. Library quality and concentration were checked on TapeStation and Qubit, and libraries were pooled at 5 ng each. The pooled libraries were sequenced with 2 x 100 bp reads and custom sequencing primers on an Illumina HiSeq2500 single-index Rapid Run. As for how the authors treated the data: PCR and sequencing errors were corrected by UMI-based consensus assembly using MiGEC version 1.2.6. MiXCR version 2.1.1 handled V(D)J alignment, clonotype assembly and CDR3 extraction. To normalise gene usage, clonotype sharing and MAIT/NKT TCR abundance, the analysis used the top 1000, 10 000 and 20 000 clonotypes per sample. After downsampling to 27 000 UMIs, diversity was calculated as the inverse Simpson index using the vegan R package. Paired Mann-Whitney U tests on discordant twin pairs were used, with Benjamini-Hochberg multiple-testing correction. TCRdb reanalyzed the reads, keeping one entry per CDR3 protein sequence and omitting DNA. The V and J calls and clone size are TCRdb's, not the authors'. The sample has about 160,000 distinct CDR3 sequences on record. Roughly 2.3% of the sample comes from the top ten.

From each donor, a roughly 2.4 ml peripheral blood sample was collected into PAXgene tubes and kept at -80 degrees C. Without any T cell sorting, total RNA was extracted from whole blood using the PAXgene blood miRNA kit on an automated QIAcube. Deep TCRalpha and TCRbeta repertoire profiling with unique molecular barcoding was performed on peripheral blood of monozygotic twin pairs concordant or discordant for inflammatory bowel disease. For every twin pair, smoking habits were documented, and each individual was categorised as a current, former or never smoker. General study outcomes and caveats: Concordant and discordant twins showed no difference in repertoire similarity, possibly because of limited statistical power. No single strong signal or clonotype linked to IBD turned up in the results, so the idea that one exists was not supported. Fewer clonotypes were shared with other individuals by IBD patients than by healthy twins, most markedly in patients showing signs of disease activity. A decrease in TCRbeta repertoire diversity, as measured by inverse Simpson index, was observed in IBD patients compared with their healthy co-twins. Because patients received different immunosuppressive treatments, the repertoires may have picked up extra background noise and variability between individuals. The analysis was unable to tell apart different T cell subtypes.

Comment on this clonotype: It lacks a known antigen.

The source material was blood. The sequence came from a human donor with ulcerative colitis or Crohn's disease, or a healthy co-twin of an affected twin (not recorded which). The chain is assembled from TRBV7-2 and TRBJ2-7; TCRdb names TRBD2, which stays unverified in the absence of DNA. The CDR3: CASSIASSGRYEQYF. The entire variable domain, with the stretches around the CDR3 drawn from the reference TRBV7-2 and TRBJ2-7 proteins, is GAGVSQSPSNKVTEKGKDVELRCDPISGHTALYWYRQSLGQGLEFLIYFQGNSAPDKSGLPSDRFSAERTGGSVSTLTIQRTQQEDSAVYLCASSIASSGRYEQYFGPGTRLTVT.